This entry is about one T cell receptor beta chain. Its antigen remains unidentified. This sample was taken from a study of molecular identifiers for immune sequencing clone quantification. About the study: Replicate experiments took RNA from roughly 18,000 or 92,000 naive CD8 cells, divided it five ways and sequenced four.

The CDR3 totals 17 residues. CDR1 is MDHEN and CDR2 is SYDVKM in the germline V gene. J gave up 4 bases and V 5 bases, and 14 bases lay outside the gene matches. TCRdb analysed the PCR reads with MiXCR anew, one entry per CDR3 protein. Of over 300,000 distinct CDR3 sequences listed, roughly a quarter are singletons. Study-wide results and caveats: Barcode-sharing identical TCR molecules could underestimate highly expanded clone sizes.

The chain links TRBV28 to TRBJ2-7; 10 nucleotides line up with TRBD2. This receptor was taken from a human donor in good health. Some libraries in this study had Jurkat cell RNA spiked in. Sequencing used naive CD8+ T cells from blood, with Jurkat cell RNA spiked in. Subset defined: FACS-sorted CD8+CD4-CCR7+CD45RA+ naive T cells. For the CDR3, the DNA is TGTGCCAGCAGTCACTCTAGCGGGAGTACTTCATTTTACGAGCAGTACTTC. Amino acid sequence: CASSHSSGSTSFYEQYF.